The text below deals with one T cell receptor (beta chain). The antigen is undetermined. The sample comes from a study of T cell responses to AZD1222 COVID-19 vaccine. TCRdb's copy holds only in-frame clones and misses some; the assay was immunoSEQ multiplex PCR. The data contain under 150,000 clones, approximately 90% of them singletons. The CDR3 is 12 amino acids. Germline CDR1 SGHNT, CDR2 YYREEE (reference sequence). Trimming left V 4 bases short and J 4 bases short, with 9 bases between. Study-wide results and caveats: Two AZD1222 doses significantly raised spike-specific TCR breadth and depth over controls. Donors were chiefly white British, with a greater number of females, and clonal diversity was perhaps underestimated.

Here the sequenced sample was peripheral blood, taken on day 0 of AZD1222 vaccination. V and J are TRBV5-4 and TRBJ2-7; TRBD1 might be the D (6 bases). This TCR derives from an adult in good health. The DNA of the CDR3 is TGTGCCAGCAGCCGGGACACTTACGAGCAGTACTTC. It codes for CASSRDTYEQYF.